These T cell receptor beta chains were read from a single sample in a study of T-cell reconstitution after alpha-beta-depleted transplantation in children. From the PCR reads, TCRdb called clonotypes with MiXCR, one entry per CDR3 protein. Of 500,000 to 600,000 distinct CDR3 sequences listed, about 18% are singletons. The sequences come from PBMCs from the stem cell graft donor, collected from the stem cell graft. Receptors were obtained from a human donor who donated a stem cell graft to a child with acute lymphoblastic leukemia. The CDR3 runs from the conserved cysteine through the conserved F or W. D genes are given only for firm matches. Not every row has a clone size; where given, it reads once, few, many or a size class.

clone size,V gene,D gene,J gene,CDR3 protein,CDR3 DNA
-,TRBV9,TRBD1,TRBJ2-3,CASSVELQGGTDTQYF,TGTGCCAGCAGCGTAGAATTGCAGGGGGGCACAGATACGCAGTATTTT
few,TRBV20-1,TRBD1,TRBJ2-2,CSAMGQGNTGELFF,TGCAGTGCAATGGGACAGGGGAACACCGGGGAGCTGTTTTTT
many,TRBV5-1,-,TRBJ2-5,CASSGRRTDQETQYF,TGCGCCAGCAGCGGAAGAAGGACAGATCAAGAGACCCAGTACTTC
-,TRBV7-9,-,TRBJ2-2,CASSHATPKGGLFF,TGTGCCAGCAGCCATGCGACCCCAAAAGGAGGGCTGTTTTTT
few,TRBV12-3/TRBV12-4,-,TRBJ2-2,CASTQRQAGELFF,TGTGCCAGCACCCAAAGACAGGCCGGGGAGCTGTTTTTT
few,TRBV7-2,TRBD2,TRBJ2-1,CASSRLAGGHNEQFF,TGTGCCAGCAGCCGACTAGCGGGAGGTCACAATGAGCAGTTCTTC
few,TRBV11-2,-,TRBJ2-1,CASMPGTTYNEQFF,TGTGCCAGCATGCCTGGGACCACCTACAATGAGCAGTTCTTC
many,TRBV5-8,-,TRBJ2-7,CASSLVEQYF,TGTGCCAGCAGCTTGGTCGAGCAGTACTTC
few,TRBV11-2,-,TRBJ1-2,CASSLFREPYGYTF,TGTGCCAGCAGCTTATTTCGGGAGCCCTATGGCTACACCTTC
-,TRBV12-3/TRBV12-4,-,TRBJ1-1,CASSSLAGLEAFF,TGTGCCAGCAGCTCACTCGCCGGACTTGAAGCTTTCTTT
few,TRBV29-1,-,TRBJ1-1,CSVVWAGTEAFF,TGCAGCGTTGTGTGGGCAGGCACTGAAGCTTTCTTT
-,TRBV19,-,TRBJ2-7,CASSVWGSSYEQYF,TGTGCCAGTAGTGTATGGGGGTCCTCCTACGAGCAGTACTTC
few,TRBV24-1,-,TRBJ2-7,CATRGQSSYEQYF,TGTGCCACTCGTGGACAGTCTTCCTACGAGCAGTACTTC
few,TRBV27,-,TRBJ2-2,CASSSLGINTGELFF,TGTGCCAGCAGTTCCCTCGGTATAAACACCGGGGAGCTGTTTTTT
-,TRBV9,-,TRBJ1-3,CASGGDSGNTIYF,TGTGCCAGCGGCGGGGACTCGGGAAACACCATATATTTT
few,TRBV5-1,-,TRBJ1-2,CASSSRVRYGYTF,TGCGCCAGCAGCTCCAGGGTGAGGTATGGCTACACCTTC
few,TRBV12-3/TRBV12-4,TRBD1,TRBJ2-5,CASVPRQGGETQYF,TGTGCCAGCGTCCCCCGACAGGGTGGAGAGACCCAGTACTTC
few,TRBV12-5,TRBD1,TRBJ2-7,CASGPGTGLSEQYF,TGTGCTAGTGGCCCCGGGACAGGGCTCTCCGAGCAGTACTTC
few,TRBV11-2,-,TRBJ1-1,CASSLGGRGDTEAFF,TGTGCCAGCAGCTTAGGCGGGCGGGGCGACACTGAAGCTTTCTTT
few,TRBV25-1,-,TRBJ1-1,CASSDRGGNTEAFF,TGTGCCAGCAGCGATAGGGGGGGGAACACTGAAGCTTTCTTT
few,TRBV11-2,-,TRBJ2-2,CASRDSIVAGELFF,TGTGCCAGCAGGGACAGTATAGTTGCCGGGGAGCTGTTTTTT
-,TRBV7-6,TRBD2,TRBJ2-3,CASSSPLAGEYDTQYF,TGTGCCAGCAGCTCCCCTCTAGCGGGAGAATATGATACGCAGTATTTT
few,TRBV30,-,TRBJ2-7,CAWTRQYYEQYF,TGTGCCTGGACTAGACAGTACTACGAGCAGTACTTC
few,TRBV3-1,TRBD1,TRBJ1-1,CASSHLTGGSEAFF,TGTGCCAGCAGCCATCTGACAGGGGGCTCTGAAGCTTTCTTT
-,TRBV6-5,-,TRBJ1-2,CASSYGNYGYGYTF,TGTGCCAGCAGTTACGGGAATTATGGCTATGGCTACACCTTC
few,TRBV27,-,TRBJ2-3,CASSSLLTSTDTQYF,TGTGCCAGCAGTTCTCTACTCACTAGCACAGATACGCAGTATTTT
-,TRBV3-1,-,TRBJ1-1,CASSQDEGVWTEAFF,TGTGCCAGCAGCCAAGACGAGGGGGTCTGGACTGAAGCTTTCTTT
-,TRBV6-2/TRBV6-3,TRBD2,TRBJ2-7,CASTGTSGNYEQYF,TGTGCCAGCACCGGGACTAGCGGGAACTACGAGCAGTACTTC
-,TRBV5-1,TRBD2,TRBJ2-1,CASSLSSGHNEQFF,TGCGCCAGCAGCTTGTCTAGCGGCCACAATGAGCAGTTCTTC
-,TRBV7-9,-,TRBJ2-2,CASSLGVAVNTGELFF,TGTGCCAGCAGCTTAGGCGTAGCGGTAAACACCGGGGAGCTGTTTTTT
-,TRBV12-3/TRBV12-4,TRBD2,TRBJ2-3,CASSGGGDTQYF,TGTGCCAGCAGTGGCGGGGGAGATACGCAGTATTTT
-,TRBV29-1,-,TRBJ1-1,CSVEETGNTEAFF,TGCAGCGTTGAAGAGACGGGGAACACTGAAGCTTTCTTT
few,TRBV5-1,-,TRBJ1-1,CASSLGGRRMNTEAFF,TGCGCCAGCAGCTTAGGGGGGAGACGCATGAACACTGAAGCTTTCTTT
few,TRBV12-3/TRBV12-4,TRBD2,TRBJ2-7,CASSSSGRALGQYF,TGTGCCAGCAGTTCTAGCGGGAGGGCACTCGGGCAGTACTTC
few,TRBV5-6,-,TRBJ1-1,CASSSLGGSATEAFF,TGTGCCAGCAGCTCCCTGGGGGGCTCGGCCACTGAAGCTTTCTTT
-,TRBV7-6,-,TRBJ2-1,CASSPTGILNEQFF,TGTGCCAGCAGCCCTACAGGGATACTCAATGAGCAGTTCTTC
few,TRBV24-1,-,TRBJ2-1,CATSDQGSDEQFF,TGTGCCACCAGTGACCAGGGGAGCGATGAGCAGTTCTTC
-,TRBV12-3/TRBV12-4,TRBD2,TRBJ2-7,CASSLGTSGRYEQYF,TGTGCCAGCAGTTTAGGGACTAGCGGACGCTACGAGCAGTACTTC
-,TRBV4-1,-,TRBJ1-1,CASSHGGTYTEAFF,TGCGCCAGCAGCCACGGCGGGACATACACTGAAGCTTTCTTT
few,TRBV15,TRBD1,TRBJ1-2,CATAGRSTGRPYGYTF,TGTGCCACCGCGGGGCGCTCGACAGGGCGACCTTATGGCTACACCTTC
-,TRBV29-1,-,TRBJ2-7,CSVPRGRGANEQYF,TGCAGCGTCCCCAGGGGCAGGGGAGCGAACGAGCAGTACTTC
few,TRBV5-1,-,TRBJ1-5,CASSYTTRRQPQHF,TGCGCCAGCAGCTACACTACAAGGCGGCAGCCCCAGCATTTT
-,TRBV29-1,-,TRBJ2-1,CSVEPLTRAGSNEQFF,TGCAGCGTCGAACCCTTAACTAGAGCTGGATCCAATGAGCAGTTCTTC
many,TRBV5-1,TRBD2,TRBJ2-3,CASSLGLAGVDTQYF,TGCGCCAGCAGCTTGGGCCTAGCGGGAGTTGATACGCAGTATTTT
few,TRBV29-1,-,TRBJ2-7,CSVTGEGIGSYEQYF,TGCAGCGTGACAGGGGAGGGAATAGGATCCTACGAGCAGTACTTC
-,TRBV6-5,-,TRBJ2-7,CASSYRVSYEQYF,TGTGCCAGCAGTTACAGGGTTTCCTACGAGCAGTACTTC
many,TRBV10-2,TRBD2,TRBJ2-1,CASKAGGNYNEQFF,TGCGCCAGCAAAGCGGGAGGCAATTACAATGAGCAGTTCTTC
few,TRBV6-2/TRBV6-3,-,TRBJ2-5,CASNGGKGRKTQYF,TGTGCCAGCAATGGCGGGAAGGGGAGGAAGACCCAGTACTTC
-,TRBV29-1,-,TRBJ2-3,CSVEGGQELSTDTQYF,TGCAGCGTTGAGGGCGGGCAGGAGCTTAGCACAGATACGCAGTATTTT
many,TRBV10-3,-,TRBJ2-6,CAISEAEPTGPSGANVLTF,TGTGCCATCAGTGAGGCGGAGCCGACAGGACCTTCTGGGGCCAACGTCCTGACTTTC
-,TRBV11-1,-,TRBJ1-3,CASSLAPLQGFSGNTIYF,TGTGCCAGCAGCTTAGCTCCGCTCCAGGGGTTCTCTGGAAACACCATATATTTT
-,TRBV11-2,-,TRBJ2-6,CASSLRPDAGANVLTF,TGTGCCAGCAGCTTGAGGCCGGATGCTGGGGCCAACGTCCTGACTTTC
few,TRBV25-1,TRBD1,TRBJ1-5,CASSAGTGGRQPQHF,TGTGCCAGCAGTGCCGGGACAGGGGGCAGGCAGCCCCAGCATTTT